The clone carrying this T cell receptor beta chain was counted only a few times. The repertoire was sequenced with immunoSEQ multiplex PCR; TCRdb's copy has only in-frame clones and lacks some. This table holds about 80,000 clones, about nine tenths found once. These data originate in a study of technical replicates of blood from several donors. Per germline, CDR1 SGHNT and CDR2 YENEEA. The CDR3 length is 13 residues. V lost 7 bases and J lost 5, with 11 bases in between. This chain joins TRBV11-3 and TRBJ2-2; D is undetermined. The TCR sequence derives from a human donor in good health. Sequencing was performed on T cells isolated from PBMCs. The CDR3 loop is CASTVLGTGELFF. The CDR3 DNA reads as TGTGCCAGCACCGTACTCGGGACCGGGGAGCTGTTTTTT.